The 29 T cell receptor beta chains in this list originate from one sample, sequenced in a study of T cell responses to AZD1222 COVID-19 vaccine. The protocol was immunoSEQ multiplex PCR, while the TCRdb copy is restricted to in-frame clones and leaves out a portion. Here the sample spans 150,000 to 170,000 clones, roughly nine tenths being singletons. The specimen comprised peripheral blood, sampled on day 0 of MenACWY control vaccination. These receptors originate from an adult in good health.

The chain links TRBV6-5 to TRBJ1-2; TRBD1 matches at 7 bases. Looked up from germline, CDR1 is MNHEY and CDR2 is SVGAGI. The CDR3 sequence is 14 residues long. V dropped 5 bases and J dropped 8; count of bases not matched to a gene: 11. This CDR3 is CASSTRTGSRGYTF. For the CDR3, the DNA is TGTGCCAGCAGTACGCGGACAGGATCTCGAGGCTACACCTTC.

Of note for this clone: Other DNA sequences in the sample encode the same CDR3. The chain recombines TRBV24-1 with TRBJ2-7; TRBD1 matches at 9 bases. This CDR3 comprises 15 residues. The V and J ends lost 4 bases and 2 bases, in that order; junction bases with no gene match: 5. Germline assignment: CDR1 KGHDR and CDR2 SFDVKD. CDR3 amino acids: CATSDPGTGTYEQYF. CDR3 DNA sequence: TGTGCCACCAGTGACCCCGGGACAGGGACCTACGAGCAGTACTTC.

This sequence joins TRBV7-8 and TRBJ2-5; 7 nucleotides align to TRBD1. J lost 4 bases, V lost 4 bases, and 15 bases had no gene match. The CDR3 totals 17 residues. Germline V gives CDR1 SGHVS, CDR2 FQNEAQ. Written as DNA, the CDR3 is TGTGCCAGCAGCTCACGGGGTTGGGACAGTGGAAGAGAGACCCAGTACTTC. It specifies CASSSRGWDSGRETQYF.

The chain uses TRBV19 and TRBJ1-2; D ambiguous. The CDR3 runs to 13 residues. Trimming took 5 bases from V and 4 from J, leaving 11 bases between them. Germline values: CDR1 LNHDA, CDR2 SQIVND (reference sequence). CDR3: CASSPAPSYGYTF. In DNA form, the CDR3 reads TGTGCCAGTAGTCCCGCCCCCAGCTATGGCTACACCTTC.

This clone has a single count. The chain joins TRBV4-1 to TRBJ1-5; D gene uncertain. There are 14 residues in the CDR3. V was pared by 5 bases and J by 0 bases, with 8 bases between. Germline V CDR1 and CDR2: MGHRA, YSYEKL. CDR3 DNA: TGCGCCAGCAGCATCATCAATAGCAATCAGCCCCAGCATTTT. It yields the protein CASSIINSNQPQHF.

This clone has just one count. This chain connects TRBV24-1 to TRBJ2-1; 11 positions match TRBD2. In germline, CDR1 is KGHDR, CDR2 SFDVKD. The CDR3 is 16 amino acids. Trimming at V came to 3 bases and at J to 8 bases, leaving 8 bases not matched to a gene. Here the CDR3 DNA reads TGTGCCACCAGTGATCCCACTAGCGGGAGAATCCATGAGCAGTTCTTC. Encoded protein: CATSDPTSGRIHEQFF.

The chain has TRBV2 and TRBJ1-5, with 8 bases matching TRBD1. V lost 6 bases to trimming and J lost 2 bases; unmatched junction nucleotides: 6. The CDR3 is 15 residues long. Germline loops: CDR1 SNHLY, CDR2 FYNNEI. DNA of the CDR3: TGTGCCAGCAGGAAGGACAGGGTCGGCAATCAGCCCCAGCATTTT. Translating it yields CASRKDRVGNQPQHF.

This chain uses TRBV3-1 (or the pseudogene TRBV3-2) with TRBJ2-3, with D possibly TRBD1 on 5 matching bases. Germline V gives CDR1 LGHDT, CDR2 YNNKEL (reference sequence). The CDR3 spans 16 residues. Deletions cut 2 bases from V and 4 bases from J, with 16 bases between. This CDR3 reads CASSQFGRTRSDTQYF. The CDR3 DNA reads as TGTGCCAGCAGCCAATTTGGTAGGACACGGTCAGATACGCAGTATTTT.

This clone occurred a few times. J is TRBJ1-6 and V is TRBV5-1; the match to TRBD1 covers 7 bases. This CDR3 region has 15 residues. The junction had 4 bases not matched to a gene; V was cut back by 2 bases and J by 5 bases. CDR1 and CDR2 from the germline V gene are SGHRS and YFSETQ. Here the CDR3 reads CASSFGGTDNSPLHF. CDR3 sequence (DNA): TGCGCCAGCAGCTTTGGCGGGACAGATAATTCACCCCTCCACTTT.

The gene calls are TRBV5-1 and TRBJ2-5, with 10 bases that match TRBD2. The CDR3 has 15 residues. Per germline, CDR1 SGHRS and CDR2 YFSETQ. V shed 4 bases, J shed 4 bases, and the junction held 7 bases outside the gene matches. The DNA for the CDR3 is TGCGCCAGCAGCGGCGGGACTAGCGTTGGAGAGACCCAGTACTTC. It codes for CASSGGTSVGETQYF.

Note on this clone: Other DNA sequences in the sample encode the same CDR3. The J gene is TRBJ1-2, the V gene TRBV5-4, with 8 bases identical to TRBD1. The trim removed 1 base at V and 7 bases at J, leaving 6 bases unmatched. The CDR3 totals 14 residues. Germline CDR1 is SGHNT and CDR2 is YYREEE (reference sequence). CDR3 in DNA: TGTGCCAGCAGCTTGAACCAGGGGGCGGGTGGCTACACCTTC. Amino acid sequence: CASSLNQGAGGYTF. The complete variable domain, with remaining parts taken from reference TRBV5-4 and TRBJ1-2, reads ETGVTQSPTHLIKTRGQQVTLRCSSQSGHNTVSWYQQALGQGPQFIFQYYREEENGRGNFPPRFSGLQFPNYSSELNVNALELDDSALYLCASSLNQGAGGYTFGSGTRLTVV.

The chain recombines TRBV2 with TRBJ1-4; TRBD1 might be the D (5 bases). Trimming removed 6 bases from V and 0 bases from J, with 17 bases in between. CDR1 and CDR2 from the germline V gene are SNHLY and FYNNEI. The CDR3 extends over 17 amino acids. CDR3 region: CASSGDRAIATNEKLFF. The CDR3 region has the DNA TGTGCCAGCAGCGGAGACAGAGCCATTGCAACTAATGAAAAACTGTTTTTT.

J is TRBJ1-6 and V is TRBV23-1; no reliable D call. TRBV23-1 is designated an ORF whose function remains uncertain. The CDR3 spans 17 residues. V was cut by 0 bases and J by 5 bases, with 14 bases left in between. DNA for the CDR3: TGCGCCAGCAGTCAATCGAGAAGGGTGGAGAATAATTCACCCCTCCACTTT. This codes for CASSQSRRVENNSPLHF.

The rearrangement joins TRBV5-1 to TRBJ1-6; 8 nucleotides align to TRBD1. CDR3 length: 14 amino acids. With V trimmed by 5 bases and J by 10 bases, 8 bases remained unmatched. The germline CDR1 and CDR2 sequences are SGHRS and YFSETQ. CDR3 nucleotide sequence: TGCGCCAGCAGTTTACAGGGGGAGAGATCACCCCTCCACTTT. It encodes CASSLQGERSPLHF.

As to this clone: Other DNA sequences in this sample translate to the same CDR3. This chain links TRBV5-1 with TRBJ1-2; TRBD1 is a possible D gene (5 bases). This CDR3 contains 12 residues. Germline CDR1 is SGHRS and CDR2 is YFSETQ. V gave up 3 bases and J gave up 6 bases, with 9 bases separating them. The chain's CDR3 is CASSSTGDGYTF. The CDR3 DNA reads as TGCGCCAGCAGCTCAACAGGTGATGGCTACACCTTC.

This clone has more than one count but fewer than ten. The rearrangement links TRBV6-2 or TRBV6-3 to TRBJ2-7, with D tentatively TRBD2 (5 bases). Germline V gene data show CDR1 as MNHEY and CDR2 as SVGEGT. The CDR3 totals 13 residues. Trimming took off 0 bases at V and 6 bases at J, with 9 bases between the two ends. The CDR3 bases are TGTGCCAGCAGTTACTCCGAACGGGGCGAGCAGTACGTC. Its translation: CASSYSERGEQYV.

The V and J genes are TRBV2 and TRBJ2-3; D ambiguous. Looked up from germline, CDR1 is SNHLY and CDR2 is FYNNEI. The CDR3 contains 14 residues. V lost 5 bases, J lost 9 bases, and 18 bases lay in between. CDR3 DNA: TGTGCCAGCAGTCTAGGAGCCCTAACGCTAACGCAGTATTTT. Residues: CASSLGALTLTQYF. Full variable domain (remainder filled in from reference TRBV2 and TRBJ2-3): EPEVTQTPSHQVTQMGQEVILRCVPISNHLYFYWYRQILGQKVEFLVSFYNNEISEKSEIFDDQFSVERPDGSNFTLKIRSTKLEDSAMYFCASSLGALTLTQYFGPGTRLTVL.

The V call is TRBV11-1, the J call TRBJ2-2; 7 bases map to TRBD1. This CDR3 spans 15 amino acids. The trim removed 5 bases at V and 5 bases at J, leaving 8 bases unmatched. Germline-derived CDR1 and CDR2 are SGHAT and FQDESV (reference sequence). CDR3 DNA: TGTGCCAGCAGCGTGCCAAGACAGGGTACCGGGGAGCTGTTTTTT. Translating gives CASSVPRQGTGELFF.

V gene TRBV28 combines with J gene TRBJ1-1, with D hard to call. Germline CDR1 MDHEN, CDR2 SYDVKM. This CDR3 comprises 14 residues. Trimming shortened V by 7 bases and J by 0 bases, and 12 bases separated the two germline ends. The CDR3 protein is CASTRVLMNTEAFF. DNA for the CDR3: TGTGCCAGCACGAGGGTGCTCATGAACACTGAAGCTTTCTTT.

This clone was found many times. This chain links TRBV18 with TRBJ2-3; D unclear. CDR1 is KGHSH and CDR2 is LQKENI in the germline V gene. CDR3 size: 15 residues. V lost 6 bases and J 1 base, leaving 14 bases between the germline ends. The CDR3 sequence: CASSPLRRGTDTQYF. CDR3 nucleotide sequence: TGTGCCAGCTCTCCCTTGAGGAGAGGCACAGATACGCAGTATTTT.

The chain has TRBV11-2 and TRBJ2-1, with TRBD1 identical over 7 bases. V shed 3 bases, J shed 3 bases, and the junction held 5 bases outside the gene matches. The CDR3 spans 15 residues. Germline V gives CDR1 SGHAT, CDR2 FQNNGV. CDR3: CASSFTTGSYNEQFF. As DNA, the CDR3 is TGTGCCAGCAGCTTCACGACAGGGAGCTACAATGAGCAGTTCTTC.

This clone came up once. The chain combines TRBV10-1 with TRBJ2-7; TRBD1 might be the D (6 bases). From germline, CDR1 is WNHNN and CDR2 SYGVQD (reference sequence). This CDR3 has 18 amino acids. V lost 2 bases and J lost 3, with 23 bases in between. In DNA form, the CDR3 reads TGCGCCAGCAGTGAGACAGGGCAACCCACCCGGAAAGACTACGAGCAGTACGTC. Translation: CASSETGQPTRKDYEQYV.

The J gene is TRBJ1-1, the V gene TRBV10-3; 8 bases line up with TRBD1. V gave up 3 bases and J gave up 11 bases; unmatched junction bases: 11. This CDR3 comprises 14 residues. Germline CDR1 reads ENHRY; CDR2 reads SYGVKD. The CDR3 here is CAISEAGQDSEAFF. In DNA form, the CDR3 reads TGTGCCATCAGTGAAGCGGGACAGGACTCGGAGGCTTTCTTT.

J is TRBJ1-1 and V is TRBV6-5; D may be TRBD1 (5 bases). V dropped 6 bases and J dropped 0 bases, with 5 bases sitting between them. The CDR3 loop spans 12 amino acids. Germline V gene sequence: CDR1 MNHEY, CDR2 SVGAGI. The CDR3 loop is CASRTVNTEAFF. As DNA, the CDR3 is TGTGCCAGCAGGACAGTGAACACTGAAGCTTTCTTT.

The CDR3 DNA reads TGTGCCATCTCGAGGGAGCGGGGGGAGCTGTTTTTT. Residues: CAISRERGELFF. The rearrangement links TRBV2 to TRBJ2-2, with D perhaps matching TRBD2 (5 bases). V was clipped by 10 bases and J by 8 bases, with 14 bases between them. The CDR3 has 12 amino acids. Germline lookup yields CDR1 SNHLY and CDR2 FYNNEI.

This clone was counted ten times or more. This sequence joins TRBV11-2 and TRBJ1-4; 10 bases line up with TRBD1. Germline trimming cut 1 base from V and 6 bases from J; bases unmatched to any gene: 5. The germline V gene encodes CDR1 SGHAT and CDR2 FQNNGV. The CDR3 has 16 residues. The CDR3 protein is CASSLGDRGRDEKLFF. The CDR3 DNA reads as TGTGCCAGCAGCTTAGGAGACAGGGGGCGAGATGAAAAACTGTTTTTT.

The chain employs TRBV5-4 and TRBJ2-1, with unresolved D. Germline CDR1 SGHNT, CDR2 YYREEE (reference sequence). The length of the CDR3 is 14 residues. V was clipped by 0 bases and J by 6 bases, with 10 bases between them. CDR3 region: CASSLGPHGNEQFF. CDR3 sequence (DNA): TGTGCCAGCAGCTTGGGACCCCACGGCAATGAGCAGTTCTTC. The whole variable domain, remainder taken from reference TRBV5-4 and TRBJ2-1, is ETGVTQSPTHLIKTRGQQVTLRCSSQSGHNTVSWYQQALGQGPQFIFQYYREEENGRGNFPPRFSGLQFPNYSSELNVNALELDDSALYLCASSLGPHGNEQFFGPGTRLTVL.

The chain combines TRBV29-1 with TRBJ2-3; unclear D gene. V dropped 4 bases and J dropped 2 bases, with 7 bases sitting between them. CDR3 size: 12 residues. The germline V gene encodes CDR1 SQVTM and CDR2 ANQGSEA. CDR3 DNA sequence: TGCAGCGTTGTATATAACACAGATACGCAGTATTTT. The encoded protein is CSVVYNTDTQYF.

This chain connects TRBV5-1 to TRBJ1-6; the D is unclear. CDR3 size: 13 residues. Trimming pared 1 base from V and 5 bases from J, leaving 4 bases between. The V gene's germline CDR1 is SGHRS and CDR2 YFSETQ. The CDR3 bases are TGCGCCAGCAGCTTGCCGAATAATTCACCCCTCCACTTT. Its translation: CASSLPNNSPLHF. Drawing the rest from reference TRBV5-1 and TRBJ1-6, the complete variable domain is KAGVTQTPRYLIKTRGQQVTLSCSPISGHRSVSWYQQTPGQGLQFLFEYFSETQRNKGNFPGRFSGRQFSNSRSEMNVSTLELGDSALYLCASSLPNNSPLHFGNGTRLTVT.